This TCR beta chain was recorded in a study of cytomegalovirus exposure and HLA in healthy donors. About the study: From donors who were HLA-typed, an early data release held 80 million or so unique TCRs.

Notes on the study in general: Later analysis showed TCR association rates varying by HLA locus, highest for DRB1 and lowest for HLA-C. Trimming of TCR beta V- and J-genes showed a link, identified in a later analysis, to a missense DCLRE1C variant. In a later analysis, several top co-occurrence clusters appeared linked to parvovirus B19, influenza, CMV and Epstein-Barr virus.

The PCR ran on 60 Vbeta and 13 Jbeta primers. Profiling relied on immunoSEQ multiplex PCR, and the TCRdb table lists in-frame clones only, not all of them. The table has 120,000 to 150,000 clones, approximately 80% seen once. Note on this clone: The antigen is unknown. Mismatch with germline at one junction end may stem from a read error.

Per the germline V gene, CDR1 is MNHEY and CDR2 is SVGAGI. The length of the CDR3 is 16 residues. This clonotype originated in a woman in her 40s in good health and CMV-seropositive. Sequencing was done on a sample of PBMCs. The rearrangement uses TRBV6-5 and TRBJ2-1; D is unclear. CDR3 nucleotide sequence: TGTGCCAGCAGTTCCATGACTCACCACTCCCACAATGAGCAGTTCTTC. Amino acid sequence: CASSSMTHHSHNEQFF.